The clone carrying this T cell receptor (beta chain) was counted at least ten times. The source of the sample is a study of T cells in Graves' hyperthyroidism and ophthalmopathy. Trimming left V 4 bases short and J 4 bases short, with 11 bases between. Germline V gene lookup returns CDR1 SGHRS and CDR2 YFSETQ. This CDR3 region has 13 residues. The investigators amplified TCR beta CDR3 regions from RNA transcripts. The HTBI primer set drove a first-round RT-PCR of the TCR CDR3. TCRdb analysed the multiplex PCR reads with MiXCR anew, one entry per CDR3 protein. The sample has 640,000 or so distinct CDR3 sequences; under 15% are singletons.

This chain uses TRBV5-1 with TRBJ1-1; D possibly corresponds to TRBD1 (5 bases). This TCR was sampled from a woman in her 40s with Graves' ophthalmopathy. The sample taken for sequencing was blood. Here the CDR3 reads CASSDQGLTEAFF. In DNA form, the CDR3 reads TGCGCCAGCAGCGATCAGGGTCTCACTGAAGCTTTCTTT.